The 6 T cell receptor beta chains in this list originate from one sample, sequenced in a study of blood T cell repertoires in COVID-19. Profiling relied on immunoSEQ multiplex PCR, and the TCRdb table lists in-frame clones only, not all of them. Altogether roughly 120,000 clones are present, around 86% being singletons, with the ten largest covering about 5.4%. Sequenced material: peripheral blood. These TCRs come from a human donor in a cohort sampled during active COVID-19.

The chain links TRBV9 to TRBJ2-5, with TRBD2 matching over 11 bases. V lost 1 base, J lost 5 bases, and 16 bases stayed unmatched. This CDR3 is 19 amino acids long. The germline V gene has CDR1 SGDLS and CDR2 YYNGEE. The CDR3, as DNA: TGTGCCAGCAGCGTATGCCCCCCTTCTAGCGGGAGGTATTGTGAGACCCAGTACTTC. Translating gives CASSVCPPSSGRYCETQYF. Full variable domain (missing parts from reference TRBV9 and TRBJ2-5): DSGVTQTPKHLITATGQRVTLRCSPRSGDLSVYWYQQSLDQGLQFLIQYYNGEERAKGNILERFSAQQFPDLHSELNLSSLELGDSALYFCASSVCPPSSGRYCETQYFGPGTRLLVL.

This clone has just one count. The chain recombines TRBV4-3 with TRBJ2-1; possibly TRBD2 for D (5 bases). CDR3 length: 16 residues. Trimming stripped 1 base from V and 4 bases from J, with 14 bases between. Germline values: CDR1 LGHNA, CDR2 YSLEER. CDR3 region: CASSQVRLARYNEQFF. CDR3 coding DNA: TGCGCCAGCAGCCAAGTAAGGTTAGCGCGATACAATGAGCAGTTCTTC.

With respect to this clone: At one of its ends the junction is not consistent with the germline gene, which may arise from a read error. The CDR3 reads CASREAGGGRETQYF. The DNA of the CDR3 is TGTGCCAGCAGGGAAGCGGGAGGGGGTCGGGAGACCCAGTACTTC. The chain links TRBV2 to TRBJ2-5, with 10 bases identical to TRBD2. The CDR3 spans 15 residues. CDR1 SNHLY and CDR2 FYNNEI come from the germline V gene.

The chain employs TRBV9 and TRBJ2-5; perhaps TRBD2 as D (6 bases). The CDR3 spans 16 residues. The germline V and J ends were trimmed by 0 bases and 8 bases, with 20 bases remaining between them. Germline V gene sequence: CDR1 SGDLS, CDR2 YYNGEE. The CDR3 DNA follows: TGTGCCAGCAGCGTAGGTAGTAGCGGCTATCCCACCACCCAGTACTTC. This sequence encodes CASSVGSSGYPTTQYF.

This chain connects TRBV15 to TRBJ2-3, with D maybe TRBD1 (6 bases). V lost 1 base, J lost 4 bases, and 12 bases lay in between. The CDR3 extends over 15 amino acids. CDR1 is LNHNV and CDR2 is YYDKDF in the germline V gene (reference sequence). This CDR3 reads CATSRGGLVADTQYF. CDR3 DNA sequence: TGTGCCACCAGCAGAGGGGGGCTAGTTGCAGATACGCAGTATTTT.

The chain is built from TRBV5-8 and TRBJ2-7; the D gene is possibly TRBD2 (5 bases). The V gene lost 0 bases and the J gene lost 1 base, with 14 bases spanning the gap. The germline V gene has CDR1 SGHTS and CDR2 YDEGEE. The CDR3 is 16 amino acids. The CDR3 sequence is CASSLGSGTRSYEQYF. CDR3 nucleotides: TGTGCCAGCAGCTTGGGAAGCGGCACTCGTTCCTACGAGCAGTACTTC.